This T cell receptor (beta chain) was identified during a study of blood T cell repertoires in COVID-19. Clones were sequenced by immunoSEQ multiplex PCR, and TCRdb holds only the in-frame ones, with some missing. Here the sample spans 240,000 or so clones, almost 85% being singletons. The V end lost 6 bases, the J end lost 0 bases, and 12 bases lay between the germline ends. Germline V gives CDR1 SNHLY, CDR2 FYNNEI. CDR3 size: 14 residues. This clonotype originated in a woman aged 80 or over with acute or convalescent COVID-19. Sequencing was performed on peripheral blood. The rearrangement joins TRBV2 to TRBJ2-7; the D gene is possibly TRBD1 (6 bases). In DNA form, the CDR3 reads TGTGCCAGCAGAGAACAGGGAAGCTCCTACGAGCAGTACTTC. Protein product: CASREQGSSYEQYF.